The sequence of this T cell receptor beta chain was determined in a study of cytotoxic CD8 clonotypes in ibrutinib-treated CLL. Study conclusions and caveats: Upon ibrutinib response clonality rose, and upon progression it fell back toward baseline.

Assay: immunoSEQ multiplex PCR; the TCRdb copy retains only in-frame clones and omits some. This sample yields around 14,000 clones, of which around 70% are seen a single time; around 5.4% belongs to the top ten. Of note for this clone: Its matching antigen is unknown.

The CDR3 has 15 amino acids. CDR1 and CDR2 (germline): SGHVS, FQNEAQ. V lost 4 bases, J lost 4 bases, and 16 bases lay in between. The sample was PBMCs, taken before ibrutinib treatment. The chain uses TRBV7-8 and TRBJ1-2; perhaps TRBD1 as D (6 bases). This TCR was sampled from a human donor with chronic lymphocytic leukemia. This CDR3 is CASSSRQARPYGYTF. CDR3 DNA sequence: TGTGCCAGCAGCTCCCGACAGGCCCGCCCCTATGGCTACACCTTC.